What follows are 31 T cell receptor beta chains derived from one specimen sequenced in a study of beta chain features in type 1 diabetes. Study findings and constraints: Shorter TCRB CDR3s, moderately but significantly so, marked every one of the four CD4+ subsets in Type 1 diabetes patients.

No antigen is known for these receptors. Of the isolated RNA, all was reverse transcribed, and so the sequenced material was expressed TCRB transcripts. Some clones are missing from TCRdb's copy, which holds only in-frame ones; the method was immunoSEQ multiplex PCR. The profile covers roughly 150,000 clones, with about 10% appearing a single time and roughly 0.72% taken by the ten largest. The sample comprised central memory CD4+ T cells from blood. The receptors derive from a woman under 40 with type 1 diabetes.

There are a few counts of this clone. CDR3: CASNLRGNQQFF. The CDR3 bases are TGTGCCAGCAACCTGAGAGGGAACCAGCAGTTCTTC. The chain links TRBV5-5 to TRBJ2-1; a possible D gene is TRBD2 (5 bases). The CDR3 is made up of 12 amino acids. Trimming stripped 6 bases from V and 11 bases from J, with 15 bases between. Germline lookup yields CDR1 SGHKS and CDR2 YYEKEE (reference sequence).

This clone was picked up a small number of times. The V gene is TRBV7-9, the J gene TRBJ2-1; no firm D call. Trimming cost V 6 bases and J 6 bases, with 9 bases left between them. Germline CDR1 is SEHNR and CDR2 is FQNEAQ (reference sequence). The CDR3 sequence is 12 residues long. CDR3 DNA: TGTGCCAGCAGTCCGGCGGCCAATGAGCAGTTCTTC. Translated: CASSPAANEQFF. The full variable domain, completed using reference TRBV7-9 and TRBJ2-1, is DTGVSQNPRHKITKRGQNVTFRCDPISEHNRLYWYRQTLGQGPEFLTYFQNEAQLEKSRLLSDRFSAERPKGSFSTLEIQRTEQGDSAMYLCASSPAANEQFFGPGTRLTVL.

In this sample, this clone turned up a few times. The chain employs TRBV7-6 and TRBJ2-3, with 10 bases aligning to TRBD2. The CDR3 loop spans 14 amino acids. J lost 6 bases, V lost 6 bases, and 6 bases had no gene match. Germline values: CDR1 SGHVS, CDR2 FNYEAQ. CDR3 nucleotide sequence: TGTGCCAGCAGAGCCTCTAGCGGGGGTGATACGCAGTATTTT. Residues: CASRASSGGDTQYF.

This clone was seen only a few times. The rearrangement links TRBV30 to TRBJ2-3; TRBD1 might be the D (5 bases). The germline V gene has CDR1 GTSNPN and CDR2 SVGIG (reference sequence). The CDR3 totals 12 residues. The ends were cut back, 5 bases at V and 5 bases at J, with 11 bases in the middle. CDR3 sequence (DNA): TGTGCCTGGGGGGCGACGAGAGATACGCAGTATTTT. This sequence encodes CAWGATRDTQYF.

This clone came up a few times. The rearrangement links TRBV16 to TRBJ2-6; the D gene is possibly TRBD2 (5 bases). The CDR3 is 16 amino acids. V lost 4 bases and J lost 1, with 11 bases in between. The germline CDR1 and CDR2 sequences are KGHSY and FQNENV. CDR3 DNA sequence: TGTGCCAGCAGCCCGATGCCGGGGTCTGGGGCCAACGTCCTGACTTTC. Translation: CASSPMPGSGANVLTF.

J is TRBJ1-2 and V is TRBV2; no reliable D call. This CDR3 contains 15 residues. Germline V CDR1 and CDR2: SNHLY, FYNNEI. Trimming removed 0 bases at V and 2 bases at J, with 10 bases between. The CDR3 nucleotides are TGTGCCAGCAGTGAAGCGCGGAACGCCAACTATGGCTACACCTTC. This codes for CASSEARNANYGYTF.

The chain recombines TRBV5-1 with TRBJ2-2; D call uncertain. The CDR3 is 13 residues long. V lost 4 bases to trimming and J lost 1 base, with 5 bases between them. CDR1 SGHRS and CDR2 YFSETQ come from the germline V gene. This CDR3 reads CASSAKNTGELFF. CDR3 sequence (DNA): TGCGCCAGCAGCGCTAAGAACACCGGGGAGCTGTTTTTT. Together with reference TRBV5-1 and TRBJ2-2, the CDR3 gives the full variable domain: KAGVTQTPRYLIKTRGQQVTLSCSPISGHRSVSWYQQTPGQGLQFLFEYFSETQRNKGNFPGRFSGRQFSNSRSEMNVSTLELGDSALYLCASSAKNTGELFFGEGSRLTVL.

This clone was observed a handful of times. The V gene is TRBV5-1, the J gene TRBJ2-2; D unclear. Germline V gene lookup returns CDR1 SGHRS and CDR2 YFSETQ. The CDR3 runs 16 residues. Deletions cut 8 bases from V and 2 bases from J, with 19 bases between. The CDR3 DNA sequence: TGCGCCAGGAAAAAAAGCCGGGTCGAAAACACCGGGGAGCTGTTTTTT. This codes for CARKKSRVENTGELFF.

This clone was seen more than once but under ten times. The chain has TRBV27 and TRBJ1-1, with 7 bases that match TRBD1. From germline, CDR1 is MNHEY and CDR2 SMNVEV (reference sequence). The ends lost 5 bases at V and 10 bases at J; junction bases unmatched: 10. This CDR3 region has 13 residues. The CDR3 protein is CASSTGTATGAFF. DNA of the CDR3: TGTGCCAGCAGTACGGGGACAGCCACCGGAGCTTTCTTT.

This clone was seen only a few times. Other DNA sequences of this sample code for an identical CDR3. V and J are TRBV7-3 and TRBJ2-2; D is undetermined. V was trimmed by 2 bases and J by 2 bases, leaving 6 bases between them. The CDR3 extends over 14 amino acids. The germline CDR1 and CDR2 sequences are SGHTA and FQGTGA. CDR3 in DNA: TGTGCCAGCAGCTTAGGGCTCAACACCGGGGAGCTGTTTTTT. Protein sequence: CASSLGLNTGELFF.

This chain joins TRBV29-1 and TRBJ1-1; 8 bases map to TRBD1. This CDR3 is 15 amino acids long. With V trimmed by 3 bases and J by 4 bases, 10 bases remained unmatched. Germline CDR1 is SQVTM and CDR2 is ANQGSEA. The CDR3 spells CSVEPWDRWSTEAFF. CDR3 DNA sequence: TGCAGCGTTGAGCCCTGGGACAGGTGGAGCACTGAAGCTTTCTTT.

This clone occurred a few times. The rearrangement joins TRBV6-1 to TRBJ2-4; D is undetermined. CDR3 length equals 12 residues. The germline V and J ends were trimmed by 5 bases and 5 bases, with 7 bases remaining between them. CDR1 MNHNS and CDR2 SASEGT come from the germline V gene. CDR3 nucleotide sequence: TGTGCCAGCAGTTGGTCGGAAAACATTCAGTACTTC. Translating gives CASSWSENIQYF.

This chain connects TRBV19 to TRBJ2-1, with D tentatively TRBD2 (6 bases). Per the germline V gene, CDR1 is LNHDA and CDR2 is SQIVND (reference sequence). The CDR3 spans 15 residues. V was shortened by 3 bases and J by 8 bases, with 17 bases between the two germline ends. This CDR3 is CASSISAGNRDEQFF. For the CDR3, the DNA is TGTGCCAGTAGTATCTCGGCGGGAAACCGGGATGAGCAGTTCTTC.

The gene calls are TRBV28 and TRBJ2-7; D gene ambiguous. V lost 3 bases and J 5 bases, leaving 14 bases between the germline ends. This CDR3 has 14 amino acids. CDR1 and CDR2 (germline): MDHEN, SYDVKM. The CDR3 is CASSLSTHTHEQYF. The CDR3 DNA reads as TGTGCCAGCAGTTTGTCCACCCACACCCACGAGCAGTACTTC.

The chain uses TRBV6-5 and TRBJ2-1, with TRBD2 as a possible D gene (6 bases). The germline gives CDR1 MNHEY, CDR2 SVGAGI. This CDR3 region has 14 residues. Trimming took off 6 bases at V and 7 bases at J, with 16 bases between the two ends. The CDR3 here is CASSRDFATNEQFF. The CDR3 nucleotides are TGTGCCAGCAGCCGGGACTTCGCAACAAATGAGCAGTTCTTC.

J is TRBJ1-3 and V is TRBV6-1; unclear D gene. This CDR3 comprises 14 residues. Per germline, CDR1 MNHNS and CDR2 SASEGT. Trimming cost V 2 bases and J 1 base, with 6 bases left between them. The CDR3 spells CASSESGSGNTIYF. CDR3 nucleotides: TGTGCCAGCAGTGAATCAGGATCTGGAAACACCATATATTTT.

This clone turned up a few times. In DNA form, the CDR3 reads TGTGCCAGCAGCAGGAGAACGGGGACAAACCAAGAGACCCAGTACTTC. Protein: CASSRRTGTNQETQYF. This chain uses TRBV4-2 with TRBJ2-5, with D tentatively TRBD1 (6 bases). The germline CDR1 and CDR2 sequences are LGHNA and YNFKEQ. The V gene lost 5 bases and the J gene lost 0 bases, with 16 bases spanning the gap. This CDR3 has 16 amino acids.

This chain uses TRBV6-5 with TRBJ1-2; D not certain. Trimming cost V 2 bases and J 0 bases, with 7 bases left between them. Germline loops: CDR1 MNHEY, CDR2 SVGAGI. The CDR3 loop spans 14 amino acids. The DNA for the CDR3 is TGTGCCAGCAGTTACGACACCTCTAACTATGGCTACACCTTC. Translation: CASSYDTSNYGYTF.

The V gene is TRBV7-2, the J gene TRBJ1-5; unclear D gene. The CDR3 is 14 amino acids. Germline assignment: CDR1 SGHTA and CDR2 FQGNSA. The V gene lost 5 bases and the J gene lost 2 bases, with 10 bases spanning the gap. The DNA of the CDR3 is TGTGCCAGCAGCCCCCGTTCCGGCAATCAGCCCCAGCATTTT. Its protein product is CASSPRSGNQPQHF.

This clone was seen more than once but under ten times. This chain connects TRBV4-2 to TRBJ2-3, with TRBD2 matching 9 bases. Germline assignment: CDR1 LGHNA and CDR2 YNFKEQ. The CDR3 spans 16 residues. V lost 4 bases and J lost 0; bases outside the gene matches: 5. The CDR3 spells CASSRRLAESTDTQYF. The CDR3 DNA reads as TGTGCCAGCAGCCGCCGACTAGCGGAAAGCACAGATACGCAGTATTTT.

This rearrangement joins TRBV5-4 to TRBJ2-7; 8 bases match TRBD2. This CDR3 is built from 15 residues. With V trimmed by 1 base and J by 3 bases, 6 bases remained unmatched. Germline V lookup: CDR1 SGHNT, CDR2 YYREEE (reference sequence). This CDR3 is CASSLRGGRNYEQYF. The CDR3 DNA sequence: TGTGCCAGCAGCTTGCGCGGGGGGAGGAACTACGAGCAGTACTTC. Full variable domain (missing parts from reference TRBV5-4 and TRBJ2-7): ETGVTQSPTHLIKTRGQQVTLRCSSQSGHNTVSWYQQALGQGPQFIFQYYREEENGRGNFPPRFSGLQFPNYSSELNVNALELDDSALYLCASSLRGGRNYEQYFGPGTRLTVT.

The rearrangement joins TRBV7-9 to TRBJ1-2; TRBD1 agrees at 7 bases. The V segment lost 4 bases and the J segment 6 bases; nucleotides outside the gene matches: 11. The CDR3 has 15 residues. Germline CDR1 SEHNR, CDR2 FQNEAQ (reference sequence). The CDR3 sequence: CASSYTGASVNGYTF. The CDR3 DNA sequence: TGTGCCAGCAGCTATACAGGGGCCTCGGTTAATGGCTACACCTTC.

This clone was observed a handful of times. The rearrangement uses TRBV5-1 and TRBJ1-1; the D gene is possibly TRBD1 (6 bases). Per the germline V gene, CDR1 is SGHRS and CDR2 is YFSETQ. The V end lost 4 bases, the J end lost 1 base, and 11 bases lay between the germline ends. There are 14 residues in the CDR3. As DNA, the CDR3 is TGCGCCAGCAGCCCGCAGGGGTCGAACACTGAAGCTTTCTTT. Encoded protein: CASSPQGSNTEAFF.

The V call is TRBV7-3, the J call TRBJ2-1, with TRBD2 matching over 10 bases. In germline, CDR1 is SGHTA, CDR2 FQGTGA. V lost 7 bases, J lost 7 bases, and 1 base stayed unmatched. The CDR3 runs to 12 residues. The CDR3 coding sequence is TGTGCCAGCACTAGCGGGAGTAATGAGCAGTTCTTC. It translates to CASTSGSNEQFF.

Only a few counts were recorded for this clone. The genes are TRBV15 and TRBJ2-1; D is undetermined. Germline V lookup: CDR1 LNHNV, CDR2 YYDKDF (reference sequence). The V and J ends lost 5 bases and 10 bases respectively, with 15 bases between them. The CDR3 runs 13 residues. CDR3 in DNA: TGTGCCACCAGCCCCCGACTGGAGATGGAGCAGTTCTTC. Protein sequence: CATSPRLEMEQFF.

A few counts support this clone. The chain links TRBV4-2 to TRBJ2-1, with D unclear. Deletions cut 0 bases from V and 3 bases from J, with 6 bases between. The CDR3 consists of 14 residues. CDR1 is LGHNA, CDR2 YNFKEQ, per germline. The CDR3 DNA reads TGTGCCAGCAGCCAAGAAAGCTTCTACAATGAGCAGTTCTTC. Translated: CASSQESFYNEQFF.

This clone was detected a few times. V is TRBV5-1 and J is TRBJ2-7; tentative D call: TRBD1 (5 bases). CDR3 length: 16 residues. CDR1 and CDR2 from the germline V gene are SGHRS and YFSETQ. Trimming pared 2 bases from V and 2 bases from J, leaving 17 bases between. CDR3 bases: TGCGCCAGCAGCTTTCGGGCAGGGTTCGGCACCTACGAGCAGTACTTC. It encodes CASSFRAGFGTYEQYF. Full variable domain (outside the CDR3, taken from reference TRBV5-1 and TRBJ2-7): KAGVTQTPRYLIKTRGQQVTLSCSPISGHRSVSWYQQTPGQGLQFLFEYFSETQRNKGNFPGRFSGRQFSNSRSEMNVSTLELGDSALYLCASSFRAGFGTYEQYFGPGTRLTVT.

This chain connects TRBV6-6 to TRBJ2-7; D not resolved. The germline V gene encodes CDR1 MNHNY and CDR2 SVGAGI (reference sequence). V was pared by 0 bases and J by 3 bases, with 6 bases between. The length of the CDR3 is 13 residues. The CDR3 loop is CASSYSAVYEQYF. As DNA, the CDR3 is TGTGCCAGCAGTTACTCCGCGGTCTACGAGCAGTACTTC.

Many counts were recorded for this clone. The chain employs TRBV7-6 and TRBJ2-7; 7 bases are shared with TRBD1. Germline-derived CDR1 and CDR2 are SGHVS and FNYEAQ. The trim removed 5 bases at V and 1 base at J, leaving 5 bases unmatched. This CDR3 comprises 14 residues. The CDR3, as DNA: TGTGCCAGCAGCCCGAAGGGGGCTTCCTACGAGCAGTACTTC. It encodes CASSPKGASYEQYF.

J is TRBJ2-3 and V is TRBV4-1, with TRBD2 as a possible D gene (5 bases). With 4 bases removed from V and 0 bases from J, the gap between germline ends came to 11 bases. Germline loops: CDR1 MGHRA, CDR2 YSYEKL. The CDR3 covers 15 residues. CDR3 sequence (DNA): TGCGCCAGCAGCCCACACGGGGTTAGCACAGATACGCAGTATTTT. Translated: CASSPHGVSTDTQYF.

This clone was counted only a few times. J is TRBJ2-5 and V is TRBV11-3; 7 nucleotides align to TRBD2. The CDR3 extends over 14 amino acids. The germline gives CDR1 SGHNT, CDR2 YENEEA. The trim removed 5 bases at V and 1 base at J, leaving 4 bases unmatched. CDR3 coding DNA: TGTGCCAGCAGCCAGACTAGCATCCAAGAGACCCAGTACTTC. Its protein is CASSQTSIQETQYF.